This TCR beta chain was retrieved from a study of blood T cell repertoires in COVID-19. Overall study: Sites across the United States, Italy and Spain contributed samples from acute and convalescent COVID-19. T cells, B-cell-depleted T cells, or PBMCs supplied cDNA or gDNA.

TCRdb's table, derived via immunoSEQ multiplex PCR, lists solely in-frame clones and lacks some. The sample holds 250,000 to 350,000 clones, more than 80% seen once. Trimming took off 4 bases at V and 2 bases at J, with 11 bases between the two ends. Germline V CDR1 and CDR2: SQVTM, ANQGSEA. The CDR3 extends over 13 amino acids. Participants, roughly 18 to 90 years old, spanned under 25 US areas. Cohorts were determined from participant-reported clinical history. The material sequenced was PBMCs or T cells enriched from blood (not recorded which). The clonotype originates from a woman in her 30s who had recovered from COVID-19. This rearrangement joins TRBV29-1 to TRBJ1-2; D is ambiguous. CDR3 nucleotide sequence: TGCAGCGTTGCGGGGATCTCCAACTATGGCTACACCTTC. Encoded protein: CSVAGISNYGYTF.